These 24 T cell receptor beta chains originate from one sample sequenced in a study of Ad26.COV2.S vaccination and SARS-CoV-2 variants. Treatment defined: some 19 received Ad26.COV2.S at low or high dose, single or two shots; several received placebo; per-sample allocation not given. The study sampled participants on day 63 after the first vaccine or placebo injection. Data came from immunoSEQ multiplex PCR; TCRdb stores just in-frame clones and leaves some out. The profile shows 500,000 or so clones, 89% of them singletons. The sample consisted of peripheral blood, taken in a trial of Ad26.COV2.S vaccine versus placebo. The receptors derive from a person between 18 and 60 years old who received the Ad26.COV2.S COVID-19 vaccine or a placebo.

This clone was seen just once. As DNA, the CDR3 is TGTGCCAGCTCAAAACAATGGGCTAGCGGGAGCGATGAGCAGTTCTTC. Encoded protein: CASSKQWASGSDEQFF. The chain recombines TRBV18 with TRBJ2-1; 10 bases map to TRBD2. This CDR3 is built from 16 residues. Germline V gene lookup returns CDR1 KGHSH and CDR2 LQKENI. V shed 5 bases and J 8 bases; nucleotides not matched to a gene: 12.

This chain uses TRBV7-9 with TRBJ2-4; a possible D gene is TRBD2 (6 bases). V lost 4 bases, J lost 6 bases, and 13 bases lay in between. Germline V gene sequence: CDR1 SEHNR, CDR2 FQNEAQ (reference sequence). The CDR3 runs to 14 residues. The CDR3 DNA is TGTGCCAGCAGCTCGCAGGGAGCGGGAAACATTCAGTACTTC. Translation gives CASSSQGAGNIQYF.

The rearrangement joins TRBV11-3 to TRBJ2-5, with 7 bases lining up with TRBD2. Germline assignment: CDR1 SGHNT and CDR2 YENEEA. V shed 6 bases and J 5 bases; nucleotides not matched to a gene: 3. CDR3 length: 12 residues. The CDR3 DNA sequence: TGTGCCAGCAGTTTCGGGAGGGAGACCCAGTACTTC. Translated, it gives CASSFGRETQYF.

This clone was counted between two and nine times. The V gene is TRBV6-6, the J gene TRBJ1-6; 8 bases are shared with TRBD1. V lost 5 bases, J lost 10 bases, and 13 bases stayed unmatched. Germline-derived CDR1 and CDR2 are MNHNY and SVGAGI (reference sequence). This CDR3 region has 16 residues. CDR3 residues: CASSRSWTGLGSPLHF. CDR3 DNA: TGTGCCAGCAGTCGATCCTGGACAGGGTTAGGCTCACCCCTCCACTTT.

CDR3 sequence (DNA): TGTGCCAGCAGGTTAGCGGGAGGGGGTACGCAGTATTTT. Protein product: CASRLAGGGTQYF. The chain combines TRBV6-5 with TRBJ2-3; 11 bases match TRBD2. With 6 bases clipped from V and 8 bases from J, the junction kept 4 bases outside the gene matches. The CDR3 spans 13 residues. The germline V gene has CDR1 MNHEY and CDR2 SVGAGI.

J is TRBJ1-4 and V is TRBV19, with D possibly matching TRBD1 (5 bases). The CDR3 is 15 residues long. Germline V CDR1 and CDR2: LNHDA, SQIVND (reference sequence). V dropped 5 bases and J dropped 8 bases, with 18 bases sitting between them. The CDR3 loop reads CASSFIDPGREKLFF. The CDR3 region has the DNA TGTGCCAGTAGTTTCATAGACCCGGGGCGGGAAAAACTGTTTTTT.

The V and J genes are TRBV6-2 or TRBV6-3 and TRBJ1-5; the D is unclear. The V and J ends lost 7 bases and 3 bases respectively, with 13 bases between them. The length of the CDR3 is 14 residues. The germline V gene has CDR1 MNHEY and CDR2 SVGEGT. The CDR3 sequence: CASTPRPNNQPQHF. The CDR3 DNA reads TGTGCCAGCACCCCAAGGCCCAACAATCAGCCCCAGCATTTT.

V is TRBV7-3 and J is TRBJ2-5; weak D call: TRBD1 (6 bases). V was pared by 4 bases and J by 2 bases, with 14 bases between. The V gene's germline CDR1 is SGHTA and CDR2 FQGTGA. The CDR3 runs to 15 residues. Written as DNA, the CDR3 is TGTGCCAGCAGCTCGACCGGGACACCTCAAGAGACCCAGTACTTC. It translates to CASSSTGTPQETQYF.

V usage is TRBV12-3 or TRBV12-4 and J usage is TRBJ1-2; D unresolved. V lost 7 bases and J 2 bases, leaving 5 bases between the germline ends. This CDR3 contains 11 residues. The DNA for the CDR3 is TGTGCCAGCAAGTACAACTATGGCTACACCTTC. It is translated as CASKYNYGYTF.

The CDR3 bases are TGTGCCAGCAGCTTCCAGGGGGCGCAGGGTCATGGCTACACCTTC. Protein sequence: CASSFQGAQGHGYTF. The chain has TRBV7-2 and TRBJ1-2; TRBD1 matches at 8 bases. CDR1 SGHTA and CDR2 FQGNSA come from the germline V gene. This CDR3 has 15 amino acids. Trimming cost V 3 bases and J 6 bases; bases outside gene matches: 9.

V is TRBV10-1 and J is TRBJ1-1, with D unclear. Trimming took off 1 base at V and 3 bases at J, with 15 bases between the two ends. Germline V CDR1 and CDR2: WNHNN, SYGVQD (reference sequence). There are 16 residues in the CDR3. The CDR3 DNA follows: TGCGCCAGCAGTGAGTTTGGACGGTGCCCGGACACTGAAGCTTTCTTT. Residues: CASSEFGRCPDTEAFF.

This clone showed up just a few times. This sample also contains other DNA sequences that code for the same CDR3. The rearrangement links TRBV7-9 to TRBJ1-3; 7 bases line up with TRBD1. Trimming at V came to 5 bases and at J to 2 bases, leaving 3 bases not matched to a gene. The CDR3 has 14 residues. The germline gives CDR1 SEHNR, CDR2 FQNEAQ (reference sequence). CDR3 protein: CASSLDRAGNTIYF. In nucleotides, the CDR3 is TGTGCCAGCAGCCTAGACAGGGCTGGAAACACCATATATTTT. Combining the CDR3 with reference TRBV7-9 and TRBJ1-3 gives the whole variable domain DTGVSQNPRHKITKRGQNVTFRCDPISEHNRLYWYRQTLGQGPEFLTYFQNEAQLEKSRLLSDRFSAERPKGSFSTLEIQRTEQGDSAMYLCASSLDRAGNTIYFGEGSWLTVV.

The chain recombines TRBV7-3 with TRBJ2-1; tentative D call: TRBD2 (6 bases). The V end lost 3 bases, the J end lost 5 bases, and 14 bases lay between the germline ends. The germline V gene has CDR1 SGHTA and CDR2 FQGTGA. The CDR3 sequence is 15 residues long. The CDR3 spells CASSLRRGRNNEQFF. The CDR3 DNA reads as TGTGCCAGCAGCTTGAGGCGGGGACGGAACAATGAGCAGTTCTTC. The complete variable domain, with remaining parts taken from reference TRBV7-3 and TRBJ2-1, reads GAGVSQTPSNKVTEKGKYVELRCDPISGHTALYWYRQSLGQGPEFLIYFQGTGAADDSGLPNDRFFAVRPEGSVSTLKIQRTERGDSAVYLCASSLRRGRNNEQFFGPGTRLTVL.

The rearrangement uses TRBV6-5 and TRBJ1-4; the match to TRBD1 covers 7 bases. V lost 4 bases and J lost 8; bases outside the gene matches: 1. The length of the CDR3 is 12 residues. In germline, CDR1 is MNHEY, CDR2 SVGAGI. The CDR3 reads CASSLGGEKLFF. As DNA, the CDR3 is TGTGCCAGCAGTTTAGGGGGCGAAAAACTGTTTTTT.

The V gene is TRBV2, the J gene TRBJ2-3; 10 bases line up with TRBD2. The CDR3 contains 14 residues. Germline CDR1 and CDR2: SNHLY and FYNNEI. V lost 11 bases and J lost 3; bases outside the gene matches: 8. CDR3 protein: CARTSGILTDTQYF. CDR3 DNA sequence: TGTGCCCGCACTAGCGGGATTCTAACAGATACGCAGTATTTT.

The chain employs TRBV2 and TRBJ2-7, with 7 positions matching TRBD2. This CDR3 comprises 14 residues. In germline, CDR1 is SNHLY, CDR2 FYNNEI. The V gene end was trimmed by 7 bases and the J gene end by 3 bases; junction bases not matched to a gene: 9. The CDR3 DNA is TGTGCCAGCATCGGAGGGGCTAGCGGCTACGAGCAGTACGTC. Translating gives CASIGGASGYEQYV.

This clone appeared a few times. The V gene is TRBV3-1 (or the pseudogene TRBV3-2), the J gene TRBJ2-4; D might be TRBD1 (6 bases). V was trimmed by 5 bases and J by 5 bases, leaving 10 bases between them. Germline assignment: CDR1 LGHDT and CDR2 YNNKEL (reference sequence). This CDR3 spans 13 amino acids. The CDR3 DNA follows: TGTGCCAGCAGCGACCACAGGGAAAACATTCAGTACTTC. As protein: CASSDHRENIQYF.

The chain combines TRBV11-2 with TRBJ2-3; D may correspond to TRBD1 or TRBD2 (5 bases each). Looked up from germline, CDR1 is SGHAT and CDR2 is FQNNGV. The CDR3 has 14 amino acids. The germline V and J ends were trimmed by 3 bases and 6 bases, with 13 bases remaining between them. CDR3 bases: TGTGCCAGCAGCTTTTATATCGAGGGGGATACGCAGTATTTT. This sequence encodes CASSFYIEGDTQYF.

The chain uses TRBV19 and TRBJ1-6; the match to TRBD1 covers 8 bases. The CDR3 extends over 15 amino acids. V was clipped by 9 bases and J by 1 base; unmatched bases: 5. CDR1 and CDR2 (germline): LNHDA, SQIVND (reference sequence). CDR3 loop: CASRDRSSYNSPLHF. In DNA, the CDR3 is TGTGCCAGCCGGGACAGGAGTTCCTATAATTCACCCCTCCACTTT.

J is TRBJ1-5 and V is TRBV5-1; 8 bases agree with TRBD1. Germline V gene data show CDR1 as SGHRS and CDR2 as YFSETQ. The V gene end was trimmed by 2 bases and the J gene end by 5 bases; junction bases not matched to a gene: 3. The CDR3 sequence is 14 residues long. In DNA form, the CDR3 reads TGCGCCAGCAGCTTCGGACAGGGAGATCAGCCCCAGCATTTT. Protein sequence: CASSFGQGDQPQHF.

The chain carries TRBV11-3 and TRBJ1-3; the D gene is possibly TRBD1 (5 bases). Germline assignment: CDR1 SGHNT and CDR2 YENEEA. The CDR3 is made up of 12 amino acids. Trimming left V 6 bases short and J 10 bases short, with 13 bases between. CDR3 amino acids: CASRWGLGTIYF. DNA for the CDR3: TGTGCCAGCAGATGGGGACTAGGTACCATATATTTT.

V usage is TRBV10-3 and J usage is TRBJ1-2, with 7 positions matching TRBD1. The ends lost 4 bases at V and 4 bases at J; junction bases unmatched: 9. Germline V gene lookup returns CDR1 ENHRY and CDR2 SYGVKD. The CDR3 is 15 residues long. The CDR3 loop is CAISANRGEVYGYTF. DNA of the CDR3: TGTGCCATCAGTGCAAACAGGGGAGAGGTCTATGGCTACACCTTC.

The gene calls are TRBV6-5 and TRBJ2-5; TRBD1 is a possible D gene (5 bases). This CDR3 comprises 14 residues. V shed 2 bases and J shed 1 base, with 8 bases lying between them. In germline, CDR1 is MNHEY, CDR2 SVGAGI. The CDR3 here is CASSYGRAQETQYF. CDR3 nucleotide sequence: TGTGCCAGCAGTTACGGCAGGGCCCAAGAGACCCAGTACTTC.

The chain combines TRBV5-4 with TRBJ2-3; perhaps D is TRBD1 or TRBD2 (5 bases each). The ends were cut back, 5 bases at V and 0 bases at J, with 13 bases in the middle. CDR1 is SGHNT, CDR2 YYREEE, per germline (reference sequence). The CDR3 is 15 amino acids. CDR3 in amino acids: CASREGTSSTDTQYF. CDR3 sequence (DNA): TGTGCCAGCAGAGAGGGGACCTCTAGCACAGATACGCAGTATTTT.